These 23 T cell receptor beta chains were all obtained from the same sample, sequenced in a study of CD8+CD57+ T cells in acquired aplastic anemia. TCR beta VDJ and CDR3 profiling used genomic DNA as template. TCRdb reanalysed the reads using MiXCR and keeps one entry per CDR3 protein. This sample has about 160,000 distinct CDR3 sequences, with approximately 40% found just once. Sequenced sample: sorted CD4+, CD8+, or CD8+CD57+ T cells (not recorded which) from PBMCs. These TCRs come from a human donor in good health.

This clonotype has at least ten counts. CDR3 DNA: TGTGCCAGCAGTTTCGGGACAGGGTATTCACCCCTCCACTTT. Translated: CASSFGTGYSPLHF. V is TRBV27 and J is TRBJ1-6; 9 bases line up with TRBD1. Germline V lookup: CDR1 MNHEY, CDR2 SMNVEV (reference sequence). Unmatched junction bases numbered 2, after V lost 3 bases and J lost 8 bases. CDR3 length: 14 residues.

In this sample, this clonotype turned up many times. The rearrangement links TRBV4-1 to TRBJ1-2; TRBD1 aligns across 7 bases. V dropped 4 bases and J dropped 5; count of bases not matched to a gene: 7. Per the germline V gene, CDR1 is MGHRA and CDR2 is YSYEKL. This CDR3 spans 14 amino acids. Here the CDR3 reads CASSRTGQLYGYTF. The CDR3 DNA sequence: TGCGCCAGCAGCCGTACGGGACAGCTGTATGGCTACACCTTC.

This clonotype appeared many times. This chain uses TRBV7-6 with TRBJ1-5; maybe TRBD1 (6 bases). CDR1 and CDR2 from the germline V gene are SGHVS and FNYEAQ. V lost 5 bases and J lost 8, with 19 bases in between. There are 15 residues in the CDR3. CDR3 amino acids: CASSPTNRAGEPQHF. The CDR3 nucleotides read TGTGCCAGCAGCCCGACGAACAGGGCCGGGGAGCCCCAGCATTTT. The whole variable domain, filled in from reference TRBV7-6 and TRBJ1-5, reads GAGVSQSPRYKVTKRGQDVALRCDPISGHVSLYWYRQALGQGPEFLTYFNYEAQQDKSGLPNDRFSAERPEGSISTLTIQRTEQRDSAMYRCASSPTNRAGEPQHFGDGTRLSIL.

This sequence joins TRBV15 and TRBJ1-1; D remains ambiguous. The CDR3 totals 15 residues. CDR1 and CDR2 from the germline V gene are LNHNV and YYDKDF (reference sequence). V shed 3 bases and J shed 1 base, with 12 bases lying between them. This chain's CDR3 is CATSSSVPSNTEAFF. DNA of the CDR3: TGTGCCACCAGCAGTTCCGTCCCCTCGAACACTGAAGCTTTCTTT.

The rearrangement links TRBV25-1 to TRBJ2-3; 9 bases match TRBD2. Germline CDR1 and CDR2: MGHDK and SYGVNS. The CDR3 consists of 14 residues. The J segment lost 4 bases and the V segment lost 10 bases, leaving 9 bases of the junction unmatched. The CDR3 DNA sequence: TGTGCCACCGCGGGGGGGAGCTTGGCAGATACGCAGTATTTT. Residues: CATAGGSLADTQYF.

Worth noting for this clonotype: One junction end disagrees with the germline gene, perhaps due to a read error. The chain uses TRBV11-1 and TRBJ2-1, with TRBD2 matching over 9 bases. The CDR3 length is 15 residues. Germline V gene lookup returns CDR1 SGHAT and CDR2 FQDESV (reference sequence). CDR3 nucleotide sequence: TGTGCCAGCACCCTGACTAGCGGACCTTACAATGAGCAGCTCTTC. Amino acids: CASTLTSGPYNEQLF.

Ten or more counts support this clonotype. The rearrangement links TRBV25-1 to TRBJ1-2, with a weak D call TRBD1 (6 bases). The CDR3 length is 15 residues. Germline V CDR1 and CDR2: MGHDK, SYGVNS. Trimming left V 5 bases short and J 7 bases short, with 20 bases between. CDR3 sequence reads: CASSRAGRGYGGYTF. The CDR3 nucleotides read TGTGCCAGCAGTCGGGCAGGGAGGGGGTACGGTGGCTACACCTTC.

This clonotype occurred many times. This chain joins TRBV12-3 or TRBV12-4 and TRBJ2-7, with D perhaps given as TRBD1 or TRBD2 (7 bases each). V dropped 4 bases and J dropped 2 bases, with 18 bases sitting between them. The CDR3 has 16 residues. CDR3 sequence: CASSSWGGQRTYEQYF. CDR3 DNA: TGTGCCAGCAGTTCTTGGGGGGGACAGCGGACCTACGAGCAGTACTTC.

The chain links TRBV25-1 to TRBJ2-3; the match to TRBD2 covers 8 bases. The germline gives CDR1 MGHDK, CDR2 SYGVNS. CDR3 length: 17 amino acids. V shed 3 bases, J shed 1 base, and the junction held 9 bases outside the gene matches. The CDR3 sequence is CASSDWTSRYGTDTQYF. In DNA form, the CDR3 reads TGTGCCAGCAGTGACTGGACTAGCCGATACGGCACAGATACGCAGTATTTT.

This clonotype was detected ten times or more. The chain employs TRBV6-1 and TRBJ1-6; possibly TRBD1 for D (6 bases). Germline CDR1 and CDR2: MNHNS and SASEGT. The CDR3 sequence is 14 residues long. Trimming took 2 bases from V and 7 from J, leaving 9 bases between them. CDR3 amino acids: CASSELQGNSPLHF. The CDR3 DNA sequence: TGTGCCAGCAGTGAATTACAGGGCAATTCACCCCTCCACTTT.

The chain carries TRBV12-3 or TRBV12-4 and TRBJ1-6; D gene uncertain. CDR3 length: 13 residues. Trimming stripped 5 bases from V and 10 bases from J, with 12 bases between. The CDR3 region is CASSRLMASPLHF. The CDR3 DNA reads TGTGCCAGCAGTCGCCTCATGGCCTCACCCCTCCACTTT.

This clonotype was seen many times. The chain links TRBV20-1 to TRBJ2-5, with D perhaps TRBD2 (6 bases). Trimming removed 6 bases at V and 5 bases at J, with 19 bases between. Germline assignment: CDR1 DFQATT and CDR2 SNEGSKA (reference sequence). The CDR3 totals 14 residues. The CDR3 coding sequence is TGCAGTGCACCGAGTCGGGGGAATGAGGAGACCCAGTACTTC. This sequence encodes CSAPSRGNEETQYF.

The chain employs TRBV3-1 and TRBJ2-1; 8 nucleotides line up with TRBD1. The germline CDR1 and CDR2 sequences are LGHDT and YNNKEL (reference sequence). V lost 1 base, J lost 8 bases, and 10 bases stayed unmatched. The CDR3 extends over 16 amino acids. The CDR3 reads CASSQVLRTGHDEQFF. CDR3 coding DNA: TGTGCCAGCAGCCAAGTTCTTAGGACAGGGCACGATGAGCAGTTCTTC.

This chain uses TRBV14 with TRBJ1-1, with 8 bases aligning to TRBD1. Germline CDR1 is SGHDN and CDR2 is FVKESK. J lost 7 bases, V lost 5 bases, and 6 bases had no gene match. The CDR3 length is 13 residues. This CDR3 reads CASSLQGGIEAFF. The DNA of the CDR3 is TGTGCCAGCAGCTTACAGGGGGGGATTGAAGCTTTCTTT.

The V gene is TRBV24-1, the J gene TRBJ2-7; 7 bases agree with TRBD1. CDR3 size: 12 residues. The junction had 3 bases not matched to a gene; V was cut back by 7 bases and J by 4 bases. Germline-derived CDR1 and CDR2 are KGHDR and SFDVKD. For the CDR3, the DNA is TGTGCCACCAGGGAGGACAGGTACGAGCAGTACTTC. Translated: CATREDRYEQYF.

Ten or more counts support this clonotype. The CDR3 DNA follows: TGTGCCAGCAGCCCAGAGGGACAGCTGAACACTGAAGCTTTCTTT. It encodes CASSPEGQLNTEAFF. The chain has TRBV7-2 and TRBJ1-1; 7 nucleotides match TRBD1. The CDR3 is 15 residues long. Germline trimming cut 5 bases from V and 0 bases from J; bases unmatched to any gene: 6. CDR1 is SGHTA, CDR2 FQGNSA, per germline.

With respect to this clonotype: With a much larger clone just one base away, this may be a read error. The V gene is TRBV4-3, the J gene TRBJ1-1, with D possibly being TRBD1 (5 bases). Germline V CDR1 and CDR2: LGHNA, YSLEER. The CDR3 loop spans 15 amino acids. DNA of the CDR3: TGCGCCAGCAGCCATTTTGGTGGAAAGGACACTGAAGCTTCCTTT. This codes for CASSHFGGKDTEASF.

Only a few counts were recorded for this clonotype. The V gene is TRBV7-2, the J gene TRBJ2-5; no clear D gene. Germline values: CDR1 SGHTA, CDR2 FQGNSA. The germline V and J ends were trimmed by 7 bases and 2 bases, with 11 bases remaining between them. The CDR3 has 13 amino acids. CDR3 protein: CASTHGRQETQYF. CDR3 DNA sequence: TGTGCCAGCACCCACGGACGTCAAGAGACCCAGTACTTC. Full variable domain (rest looked up from reference TRBV7-2 and TRBJ2-5): GAGVSQSPSNKVTEKGKDVELRCDPISGHTALYWYRQSLGQGLEFLIYFQGNSAPDKSGLPSDRFSAERTGGSVSTLTIQRTQQEDSAVYLCASTHGRQETQYFGPGTRLLVL.

This rearrangement joins TRBV6-5 to TRBJ1-1; D gene uncertain. Germline V gene data show CDR1 as MNHEY and CDR2 as SVGAGI. Trimming took off 3 bases at V and 1 base at J, with 15 bases between the two ends. The CDR3 runs to 16 residues. The CDR3 reads CASSYRPQRGNTEAFF. The CDR3 coding sequence is TGTGCCAGCAGTTATCGGCCTCAGCGGGGGAACACTGAAGCTTTCTTT.

This clonotype occurred once. The V and J genes are TRBV10-3 and TRBJ2-7; D gene uncertain. Per germline, CDR1 ENHRY and CDR2 SYGVKD. This CDR3 has 15 amino acids. The V and J ends lost 2 bases and 6 bases respectively, with 17 bases between them. Here the CDR3 DNA reads TGTGCCATCAGTGAGAAGGGTCCGGCCGCTGCCGAGCAGTACTTC. It codes for CAISEKGPAAAEQYF.

The chain links TRBV27 to TRBJ2-1, with 10 bases aligning to TRBD2. With 5 bases clipped from V and 12 bases from J, the junction kept 13 bases outside the gene matches. CDR3 length equals 15 residues. Germline CDR1 reads MNHEY; CDR2 reads SMNVEV (reference sequence). The CDR3 coding sequence is TGTGCCAGCAGTCTAAAACTAGCGGGGTGGGATGTGCAGTTCTTC. This gives the protein CASSLKLAGWDVQFF.

Of note for this clonotype: Given a much more abundant clone one base away, this may be a read error. The chain combines TRBV5-6 with TRBJ2-5, with 13 positions matching TRBD2. V trimming: 7 bases; J trimming: 4 bases; junction bases outside the gene matches: 7. The V gene's germline CDR1 is SGHDT and CDR2 YYEEEE. This CDR3 spans 15 amino acids. The CDR3 DNA reads TGTGCCAGCCGCATGAGACTAGCGGGGGGAGAGACCCAGTACTTC. Translated: CASRMRLAGGETQYF.

This clonotype was observed a single time. In DNA form, the CDR3 reads TGTGCCATCAGCGAGGGGGCCTGGGCCAGGGGGAACTATGGCTACACCTTC. It codes for CAISEGAWARGNYGYTF. The genes are TRBV10-3 and TRBJ1-2, with 7 bases lining up with TRBD1. Trimming removed 6 bases from V and 2 bases from J; junction bases left unmatched: 15. Germline lookup yields CDR1 ENHRY and CDR2 SYGVKD. The CDR3 has 17 amino acids.